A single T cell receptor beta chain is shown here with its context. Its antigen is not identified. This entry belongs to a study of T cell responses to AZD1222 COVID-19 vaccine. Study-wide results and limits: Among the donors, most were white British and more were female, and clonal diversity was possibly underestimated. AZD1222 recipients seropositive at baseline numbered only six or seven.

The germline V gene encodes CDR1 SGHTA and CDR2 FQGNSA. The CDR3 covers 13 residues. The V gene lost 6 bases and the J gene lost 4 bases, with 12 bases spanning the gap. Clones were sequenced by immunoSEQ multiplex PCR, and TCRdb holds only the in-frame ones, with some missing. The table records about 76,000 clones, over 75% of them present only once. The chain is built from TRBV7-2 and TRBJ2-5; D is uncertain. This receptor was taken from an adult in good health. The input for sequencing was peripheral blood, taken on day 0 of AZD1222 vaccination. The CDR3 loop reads CASSWAIGETQYF. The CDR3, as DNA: TGTGCCAGCAGTTGGGCTATTGGAGAGACCCAGTACTTC.